These 16 T cell receptor beta chains were all obtained from the same sample, sequenced in a study of blood T cell repertoires in COVID-19. The table came from immunoSEQ multiplex PCR; TCRdb's copy has only in-frame clones and leaves some out. There are under 200,000 clones in the sample; roughly 91% occur only once, and roughly 2.3% lies in the top ten. Sequencing was done on a sample of peripheral blood. Receptors originate from a young man with acute or convalescent COVID-19.

The chain combines TRBV19 with TRBJ2-4; 9 bases fit TRBD1. The CDR3 extends over 17 amino acids. V dropped 6 bases and J dropped 7; count of bases not matched to a gene: 16. The germline CDR1 and CDR2 sequences are LNHDA and SQIVND (reference sequence). The CDR3 DNA reads TGTGCCAGTAGCGCAAAGGAATACACAGGGGGCGGGAACATTCAGTACTTC. Translated, it gives CASSAKEYTGGGNIQYF.

This clone was detected a few times. This chain connects TRBV18 to TRBJ1-6, with D perhaps TRBD1 (6 bases). CDR3 length: 15 amino acids. Germline CDR1 KGHSH, CDR2 LQKENI. V lost 1 base and J lost 5, with 9 bases in between. CDR3 protein: CASSPREGDNSPLHF. The CDR3 DNA reads TGTGCCAGCTCACCACGGGAGGGGGATAATTCACCCCTCCACTTT.

The chain links TRBV24-1 to TRBJ2-3; no firm D call. The germline CDR1 and CDR2 sequences are KGHDR and SFDVKD. V was pared by 5 bases and J by 10 bases, with 12 bases between. The CDR3 has 12 residues. Here the CDR3 DNA reads TGTGCCACCAGTGCCCTCTCGGGTGCGCAGTATTTT. Translation: CATSALSGAQYF.

This chain joins TRBV19 and TRBJ1-2; 9 positions agree with TRBD1. Germline-derived CDR1 and CDR2 are LNHDA and SQIVND (reference sequence). V lost 4 bases to trimming and J lost 7 bases; unmatched junction nucleotides: 10. CDR3 length: 15 residues. Written as DNA, the CDR3 is TGTGCCAGTAGTACCCACTTGACAGGGGGGCTTGGCTACACCTTC. Residues: CASSTHLTGGLGYTF.

In the case of this clone: The same CDR3 can be traced to other DNA sequences in this sample. The J gene is TRBJ1-1, the V gene TRBV27; unclear D gene. Germline loops: CDR1 MNHEY, CDR2 SMNVEV (reference sequence). The CDR3 is 15 residues long. V was pared by 2 bases and J by 1 base, with 11 bases between. The CDR3 DNA follows: TGTGCCAGCAGTTTACGGCAGGCGACGAACACTGAAGCTTTCTTT. Amino acid sequence: CASSLRQATNTEAFF.

This chain connects TRBV5-1 to TRBJ1-5, with TRBD1 matching 9 bases. Unmatched junction bases numbered 6, after V lost 4 bases and J lost 1 base. Germline V gene lookup returns CDR1 SGHRS and CDR2 YFSETQ. The CDR3 sequence is 16 residues long. The CDR3 region has the DNA TGCGCCAGCAGCCCGGAAGGACAGGGGAGCAATCAGCCCCAGCATTTT. Its protein product is CASSPEGQGSNQPQHF.

The chain joins TRBV30 to TRBJ1-5; 8 nucleotides line up with TRBD1. The germline V gene has CDR1 GTSNPN and CDR2 SVGIG (reference sequence). V shed 0 bases and J 4 bases; nucleotides not matched to a gene: 5. The CDR3 has 15 amino acids. CDR3 DNA: TGTGCCTGGAGTGTAAGACAGGGGAGGAATCAGCCCCAGCATTTT. Its protein product is CAWSVRQGRNQPQHF.

This sequence joins TRBV27 and TRBJ2-7; 8 bases line up with TRBD1. Germline assignment: CDR1 MNHEY and CDR2 SMNVEV (reference sequence). The CDR3 is 12 residues long. V lost 9 bases to trimming and J lost 5 bases; unmatched junction nucleotides: 6. The DNA of the CDR3 is TGTGCCAGTCGGACAGGGTTTAACGAGCAGTACTTC. Amino acid sequence: CASRTGFNEQYF.

The V call is TRBV6-6, the J call TRBJ1-5, with D possibly being TRBD1 (6 bases). This CDR3 spans 13 amino acids. Germline V lookup: CDR1 MNHNY, CDR2 SVGAGI (reference sequence). Trimming left V 6 bases short and J 2 bases short, with 8 bases between. CDR3 coding DNA: TGTGCCAGCAGAAGGACAGGCAATCAGCCCCAGCATTTT. Protein sequence: CASRRTGNQPQHF.

The chain has TRBV25-1 and TRBJ2-7; the match to TRBD1 covers 8 bases. The germline V gene has CDR1 MGHDK and CDR2 SYGVNS. V trimming: 7 bases; J trimming: 3 bases; junction bases outside the gene matches: 5. The CDR3 is made up of 13 amino acids. The CDR3 DNA is TGTGCCAGCACGGGGACAGGATACTACGAGCAGTACTTC. This codes for CASTGTGYYEQYF.

The J gene is TRBJ2-6, the V gene TRBV15; maybe TRBD1 (6 bases). CDR1 is LNHNV, CDR2 YYDKDF, per germline (reference sequence). This CDR3 has 19 residues. V was cut by 0 bases and J by 0 bases, with 15 bases left in between. CDR3 sequence reads: CATSRDPRQANSGANVLTF. In DNA, the CDR3 is TGTGCCACCAGCAGAGACCCCCGACAGGCGAACTCTGGGGCCAACGTCCTGACTTTC.

The chain is built from TRBV29-1 and TRBJ1-1; no clear D. The V and J ends lost 6 bases and 1 base respectively, with 12 bases between them. CDR1 and CDR2 (germline): SQVTM, ANQGSEA. The CDR3 extends over 13 amino acids. CDR3 DNA: TGCAGCGTAAAAATGAGGGCGAACACTGAAGCTTTCTTT. Translating gives CSVKMRANTEAFF.

The chain uses TRBV12-5 and TRBJ1-1; D is unresolved. Deletions cut 7 bases from V and 4 bases from J, with 22 bases between. Germline CDR1 LGHNT, CDR2 FRNRAP. The CDR3 has 16 residues. Here the CDR3 reads CASAISGLTQSTEAFF. The CDR3 region has the DNA TGTGCTAGTGCCATATCGGGTCTCACTCAGAGCACTGAAGCTTTCTTT.

The chain joins TRBV30 to TRBJ1-2, with TRBD1 identical over 8 bases. Germline V gene sequence: CDR1 GTSNPN, CDR2 SVGIG (reference sequence). V gave up 3 bases and J gave up 8 bases; unmatched junction bases: 8. The CDR3 loop spans 13 amino acids. This CDR3 reads CAWRDRAMGGYTF. The CDR3 bases are TGTGCCTGGAGGGACAGGGCCATGGGGGGCTACACCTTC.

This clone was seen many times. The CDR3 reads CASSFHRGGDYGYTF. CDR3 DNA sequence: TGTGCCAGCAGTTTCCACAGGGGGGGAGACTATGGCTACACCTTC. The chain uses TRBV6-5 and TRBJ1-2; 8 nucleotides agree with TRBD1. J lost 3 bases, V lost 4 bases, and 7 bases had no gene match. CDR3 length: 15 residues. Per germline, CDR1 MNHEY and CDR2 SVGAGI.

The chain has TRBV6-6 and TRBJ2-7; TRBD2 matches 11 bases. Germline assignment: CDR1 MNHNY and CDR2 SVGAGI (reference sequence). Germline trimming cut 6 bases from V and 0 bases from J; bases unmatched to any gene: 4. CDR3 length: 15 residues. The CDR3, as DNA: TGTGCCAGCAGAGATACTAGCGGGAGCTCCTACGAGCAGTACTTC. It specifies CASRDTSGSSYEQYF.